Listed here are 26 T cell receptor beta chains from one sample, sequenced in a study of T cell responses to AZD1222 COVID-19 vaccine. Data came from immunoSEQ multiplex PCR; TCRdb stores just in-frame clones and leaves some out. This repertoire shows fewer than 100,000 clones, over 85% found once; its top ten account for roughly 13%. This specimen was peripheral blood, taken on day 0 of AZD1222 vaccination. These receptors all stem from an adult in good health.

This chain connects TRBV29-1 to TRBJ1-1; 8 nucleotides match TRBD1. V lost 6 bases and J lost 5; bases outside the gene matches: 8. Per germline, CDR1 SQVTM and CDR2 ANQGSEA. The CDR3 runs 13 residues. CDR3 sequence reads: CSVDDRGSTEAFF. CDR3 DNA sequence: TGCAGCGTGGATGACAGGGGTAGTACTGAAGCTTTCTTT.

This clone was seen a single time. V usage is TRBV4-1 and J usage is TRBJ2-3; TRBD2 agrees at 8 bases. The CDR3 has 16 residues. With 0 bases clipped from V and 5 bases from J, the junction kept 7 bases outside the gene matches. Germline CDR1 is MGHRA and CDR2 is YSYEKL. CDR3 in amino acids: CASSQDTAGALDTQYF. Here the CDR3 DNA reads TGCGCCAGCAGCCAAGATACAGCGGGGGCCTTAGATACGCAGTATTTT.

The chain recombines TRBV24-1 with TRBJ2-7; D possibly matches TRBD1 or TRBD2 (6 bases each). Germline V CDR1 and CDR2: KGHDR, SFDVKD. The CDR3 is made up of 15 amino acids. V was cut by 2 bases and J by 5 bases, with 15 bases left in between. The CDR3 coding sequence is TGTGCCACCAGTGATTCGAAGGGGGGTATCCACGAGCAGTACTTC. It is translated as CATSDSKGGIHEQYF.

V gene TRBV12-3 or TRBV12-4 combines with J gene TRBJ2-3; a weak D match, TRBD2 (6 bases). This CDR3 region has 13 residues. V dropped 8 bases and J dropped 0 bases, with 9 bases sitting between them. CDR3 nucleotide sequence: TGTGCCAGCGGGGGGACTAGCACAGATACGCAGTATTTT. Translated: CASGGTSTDTQYF.

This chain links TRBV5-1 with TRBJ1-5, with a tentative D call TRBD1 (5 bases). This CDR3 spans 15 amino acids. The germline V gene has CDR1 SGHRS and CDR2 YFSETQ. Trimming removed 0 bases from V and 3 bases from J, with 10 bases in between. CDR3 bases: TGCGCCAGCAGCTTGGAGGGCAGGGACAATCAGCCCCAGCATTTT. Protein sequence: CASSLEGRDNQPQHF.

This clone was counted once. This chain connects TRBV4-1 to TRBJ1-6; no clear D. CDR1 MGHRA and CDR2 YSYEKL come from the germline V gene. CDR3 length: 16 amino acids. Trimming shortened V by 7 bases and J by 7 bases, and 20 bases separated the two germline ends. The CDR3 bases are TGCGCCAGCACCCGAGAACCGGGAGAATGGAATTCACCCCTCCACTTT. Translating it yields CASTREPGEWNSPLHF.

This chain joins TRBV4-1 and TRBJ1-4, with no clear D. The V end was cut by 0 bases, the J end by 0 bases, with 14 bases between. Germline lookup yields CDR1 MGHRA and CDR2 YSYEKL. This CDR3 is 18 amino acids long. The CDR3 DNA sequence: TGCGCCAGCAGCCAAGATCCAAACCGAGTTGCAACTAATGAAAAACTGTTTTTT. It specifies CASSQDPNRVATNEKLFF.

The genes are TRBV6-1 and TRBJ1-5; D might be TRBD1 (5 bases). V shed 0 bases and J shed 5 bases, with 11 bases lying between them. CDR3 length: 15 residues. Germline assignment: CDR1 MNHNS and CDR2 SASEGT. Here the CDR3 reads CASSEATGSHQPQHF. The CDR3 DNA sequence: TGTGCCAGCAGTGAAGCTACAGGATCCCATCAGCCCCAGCATTTT.

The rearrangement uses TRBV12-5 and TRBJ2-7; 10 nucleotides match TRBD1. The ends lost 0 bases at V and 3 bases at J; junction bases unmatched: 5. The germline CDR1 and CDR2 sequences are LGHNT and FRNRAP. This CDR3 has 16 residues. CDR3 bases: TGTGCTAGTGGTTTGGTACCGGGACAGGGGCACTACGAGCAGTACTTC. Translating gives CASGLVPGQGHYEQYF.

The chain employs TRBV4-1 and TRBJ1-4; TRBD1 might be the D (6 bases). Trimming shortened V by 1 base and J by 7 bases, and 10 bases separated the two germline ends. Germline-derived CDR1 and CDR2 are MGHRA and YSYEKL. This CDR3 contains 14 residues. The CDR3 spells CASSQVGAGEKLFF. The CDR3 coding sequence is TGCGCCAGCAGCCAAGTGGGGGCGGGTGAAAAACTGTTTTTT.

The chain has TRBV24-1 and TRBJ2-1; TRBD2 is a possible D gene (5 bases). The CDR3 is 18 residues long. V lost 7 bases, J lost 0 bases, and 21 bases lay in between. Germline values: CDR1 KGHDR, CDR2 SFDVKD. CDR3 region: CATSPGNWADSSYNEQFF. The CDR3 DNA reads TGTGCCACCAGCCCGGGAAACTGGGCTGATAGCTCCTACAATGAGCAGTTCTTC.

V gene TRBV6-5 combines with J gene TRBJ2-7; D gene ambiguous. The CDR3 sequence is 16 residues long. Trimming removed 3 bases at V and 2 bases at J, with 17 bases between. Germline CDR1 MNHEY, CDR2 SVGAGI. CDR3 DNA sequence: TGTGCCAGCAGTTATCCCCCCGACCCGGACCCCTACGAGCAGTACTTC. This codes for CASSYPPDPDPYEQYF.

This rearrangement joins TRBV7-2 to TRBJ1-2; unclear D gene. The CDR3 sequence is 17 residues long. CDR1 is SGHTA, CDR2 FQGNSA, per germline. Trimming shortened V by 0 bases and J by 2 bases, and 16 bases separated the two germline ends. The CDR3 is CASSLAPTRTANYGYTF. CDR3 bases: TGTGCCAGCAGCTTAGCCCCCACTCGGACGGCGAACTATGGCTACACCTTC.

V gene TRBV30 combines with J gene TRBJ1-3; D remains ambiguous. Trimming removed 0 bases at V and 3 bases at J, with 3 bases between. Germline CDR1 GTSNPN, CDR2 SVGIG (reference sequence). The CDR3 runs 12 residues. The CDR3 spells CAWSVGGNTIYF. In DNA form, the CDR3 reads TGTGCCTGGAGTGTGGGTGGAAACACCATATATTTT.

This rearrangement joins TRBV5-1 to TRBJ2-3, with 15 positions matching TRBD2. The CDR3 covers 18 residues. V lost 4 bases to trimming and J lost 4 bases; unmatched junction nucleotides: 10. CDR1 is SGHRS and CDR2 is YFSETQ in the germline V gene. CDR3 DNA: TGCGCCAGCAGCCCCGGACTAGCGGGGGGGGGAAGCCCAGATACGCAGTATTTT. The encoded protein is CASSPGLAGGGSPDTQYF.

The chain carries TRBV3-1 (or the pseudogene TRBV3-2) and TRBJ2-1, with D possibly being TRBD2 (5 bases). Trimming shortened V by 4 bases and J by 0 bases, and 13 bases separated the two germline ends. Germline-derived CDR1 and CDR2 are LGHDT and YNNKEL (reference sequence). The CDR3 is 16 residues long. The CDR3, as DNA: TGTGCCAGCAGCCCCCGGACTTCAAGCTCCTACAATGAGCAGTTCTTC. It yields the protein CASSPRTSSSYNEQFF.

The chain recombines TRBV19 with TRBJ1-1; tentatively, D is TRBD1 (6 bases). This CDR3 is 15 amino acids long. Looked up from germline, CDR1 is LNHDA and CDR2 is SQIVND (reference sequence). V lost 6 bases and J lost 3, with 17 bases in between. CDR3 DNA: TGTGCCAGTAGGATGGACAGACGGGGTTACACTGAAGCTTTCTTT. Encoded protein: CASRMDRRGYTEAFF. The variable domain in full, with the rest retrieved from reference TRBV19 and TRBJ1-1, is DGGITQSPKYLFRKEGQNVTLSCEQNLNHDAMYWYRQDPGQGLRLIYYSQIVNDFQKGDIAEGYSVSREKKESFPLTVTSAQKNPTAFYLCASRMDRRGYTEAFFGQGTRLTVV.

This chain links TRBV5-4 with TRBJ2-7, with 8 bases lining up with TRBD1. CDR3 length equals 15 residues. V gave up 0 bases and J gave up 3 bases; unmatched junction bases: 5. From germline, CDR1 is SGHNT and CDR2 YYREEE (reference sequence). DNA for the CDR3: TGTGCCAGCAGCTTGGTCCCGGACAGGGACTACGAGCAGTACTTC. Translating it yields CASSLVPDRDYEQYF.

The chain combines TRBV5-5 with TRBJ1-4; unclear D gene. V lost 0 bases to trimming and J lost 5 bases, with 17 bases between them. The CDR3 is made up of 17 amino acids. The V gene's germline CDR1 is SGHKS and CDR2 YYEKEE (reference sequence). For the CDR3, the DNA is TGTGCCAGCAGCTTGGTCCCTTTCTCCGGTAGGAATGAAAAACTGTTTTTT. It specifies CASSLVPFSGRNEKLFF. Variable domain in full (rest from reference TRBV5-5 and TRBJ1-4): DAGVTQSPTHLIKTRGQQVTLRCSPISGHKSVSWYQQVLGQGPQFIFQYYEKEERGRGNFPDRFSARQFPNYSSELNVNALLLGDSALYLCASSLVPFSGRNEKLFFGSGTQLSVL.

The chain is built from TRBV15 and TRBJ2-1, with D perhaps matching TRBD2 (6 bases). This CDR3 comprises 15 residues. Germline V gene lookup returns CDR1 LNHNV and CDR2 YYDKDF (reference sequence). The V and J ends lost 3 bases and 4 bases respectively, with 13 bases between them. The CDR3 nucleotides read TGTGCCACCAGCAGGGACCGGGACTCATACAATGAGCAGTTCTTC. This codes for CATSRDRDSYNEQFF.

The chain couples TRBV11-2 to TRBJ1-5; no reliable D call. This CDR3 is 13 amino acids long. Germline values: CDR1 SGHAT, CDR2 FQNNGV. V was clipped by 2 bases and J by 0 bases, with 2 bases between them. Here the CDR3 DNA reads TGTGCCAGCAGCTTATTTAGCAATCAGCCCCAGCATTTT. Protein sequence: CASSLFSNQPQHF.

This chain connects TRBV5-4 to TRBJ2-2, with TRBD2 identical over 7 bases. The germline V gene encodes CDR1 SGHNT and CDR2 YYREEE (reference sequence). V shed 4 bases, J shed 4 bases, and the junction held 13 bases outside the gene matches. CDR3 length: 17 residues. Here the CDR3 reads CASSRNIASGTTGELFF. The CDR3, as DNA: TGTGCCAGCAGCCGAAATATAGCTAGCGGAACCACCGGGGAGCTGTTTTTT.

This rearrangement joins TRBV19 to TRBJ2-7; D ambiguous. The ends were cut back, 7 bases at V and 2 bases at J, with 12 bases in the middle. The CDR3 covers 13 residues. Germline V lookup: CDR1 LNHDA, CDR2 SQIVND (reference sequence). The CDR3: CASTRERPYEQYF. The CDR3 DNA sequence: TGTGCCAGTACGAGAGAGAGACCCTACGAGCAGTACTTC. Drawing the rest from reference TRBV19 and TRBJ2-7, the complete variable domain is DGGITQSPKYLFRKEGQNVTLSCEQNLNHDAMYWYRQDPGQGLRLIYYSQIVNDFQKGDIAEGYSVSREKKESFPLTVTSAQKNPTAFYLCASTRERPYEQYFGPGTRLTVT.

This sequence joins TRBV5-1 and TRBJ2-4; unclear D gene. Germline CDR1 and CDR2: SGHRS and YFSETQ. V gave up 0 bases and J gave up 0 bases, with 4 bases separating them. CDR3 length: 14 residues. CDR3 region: CASSLGQAKNIQYF. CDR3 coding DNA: TGCGCCAGCAGCTTGGGGCAAGCCAAAAACATTCAGTACTTC.

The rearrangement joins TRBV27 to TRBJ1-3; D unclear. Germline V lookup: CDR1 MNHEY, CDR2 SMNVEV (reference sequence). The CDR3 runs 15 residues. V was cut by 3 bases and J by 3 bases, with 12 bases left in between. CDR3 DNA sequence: TGTGCCAGCAGTTTGATTCGAATTATTGGAAACACCATATATTTT. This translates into CASSLIRIIGNTIYF.

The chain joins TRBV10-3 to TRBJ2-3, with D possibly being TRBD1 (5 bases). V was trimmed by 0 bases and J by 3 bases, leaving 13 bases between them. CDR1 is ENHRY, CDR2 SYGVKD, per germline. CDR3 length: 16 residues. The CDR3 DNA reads TGTGCCATCAGTGAGTCCATGGGGCGTAGGACAGATACGCAGTATTTT. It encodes CAISESMGRRTDTQYF.